The 12 T cell receptor beta chains reported below all come from one sample, sequenced in a study of Ad26.COV2.S vaccination and SARS-CoV-2 variants. Treatment described: around 19 received Ad26.COV2.S at low or high dose, single or two shots; several received placebo; per-sample allocation not given. Sampling was performed 63 days after the first vaccine or placebo injection. Method: immunoSEQ multiplex PCR; TCRdb's copy keeps in-frame clones and lacks some. The sample consists of 400,000 to 500,000 clones, approximately 87% of them appearing once. This specimen was peripheral blood, taken in a trial of Ad26.COV2.S vaccine versus placebo. These receptors originate from a person between 18 and 65 years old who received the Ad26.COV2.S COVID-19 vaccine or a placebo.

The V gene is TRBV29-1, the J gene TRBJ1-1; tentatively, D is TRBD1 (5 bases). There are 16 residues in the CDR3. Trimming stripped 4 bases from V and 1 base from J, with 19 bases between. The V gene's germline CDR1 is SQVTM and CDR2 ANQGSEA. CDR3 amino acids: CSVAGGRENWNTEAFF. CDR3 in DNA: TGCAGCGTTGCCGGGGGGAGGGAAAATTGGAACACTGAAGCTTTCTTT.

V usage is TRBV4-1 and J usage is TRBJ1-2, with D perhaps TRBD1 (5 bases). Germline V gene data show CDR1 as MGHRA and CDR2 as YSYEKL. Trimming removed 1 base at V and 5 bases at J, with 11 bases between. The CDR3 has 14 residues. The CDR3 here is CASSQAGGSYGYTF. The CDR3 DNA follows: TGCGCCAGCAGCCAAGCCGGGGGATCGTATGGCTACACCTTC.

This chain's CDR3 is CASSPGTSGGLNTGELFF. In DNA, the CDR3 is TGTGCCAGCAGCCCAGGGACTAGCGGGGGCCTTAACACCGGGGAGCTGTTTTTT. The V gene is TRBV7-8, the J gene TRBJ2-2, with 14 bases lining up with TRBD2. J gave up 2 bases and V 5 bases, and 7 bases lay outside the gene matches. The CDR3 runs to 18 residues. The V gene's germline CDR1 is SGHVS and CDR2 FQNEAQ. The full variable domain, completed using reference TRBV7-8 and TRBJ2-2, is GAGVSQSPRYKVAKRGQDVALRCDPISGHVSLFWYQQALGQGPEFLTYFQNEAQLDKSGLPSDRFFAERPEGSVSTLKIQRTQQEDSAVYLCASSPGTSGGLNTGELFFGEGSRLTVL.

The CDR3 region is CASTRDGQNYEKLFF. The DNA for the CDR3 is TGTGCCAGCACCCGGGACGGCCAGAACTATGAAAAACTGTTTTTT. This chain connects TRBV2 to TRBJ1-4; possibly TRBD1 for D (5 bases). The V and J ends lost 7 bases and 6 bases respectively, with 18 bases between them. Germline CDR1 and CDR2: SNHLY and FYNNEI. The CDR3 contains 15 residues. The full variable domain, its missing parts supplied by reference TRBV2 and TRBJ1-4, is EPEVTQTPSHQVTQMGQEVILRCVPISNHLYFYWYRQILGQKVEFLVSFYNNEISEKSEIFDDQFSVERPDGSNFTLKIRSTKLEDSAMYFCASTRDGQNYEKLFFGSGTQLSVL.

The chain recombines TRBV6-5 with TRBJ1-2, with 8 bases matching TRBD1. Per germline, CDR1 MNHEY and CDR2 SVGAGI. This CDR3 is built from 13 residues. The V gene end was trimmed by 6 bases and the J gene end by 7 bases; junction bases not matched to a gene: 7. The CDR3 coding sequence is TGTGCCAGCAGACAAGGACAGGGTGGTGGCTACACCTTC. It translates to CASRQGQGGGYTF.

The chain has TRBV5-4 and TRBJ2-5; the match to TRBD1 covers 7 bases. From germline, CDR1 is SGHNT and CDR2 YYREEE (reference sequence). With 0 bases clipped from V and 2 bases from J, the junction kept 4 bases outside the gene matches. This CDR3 region has 15 residues. The CDR3 loop reads CASSLDGTVQETQYF. The DNA for the CDR3 is TGTGCCAGCAGCTTGGACGGGACAGTTCAAGAGACCCAGTACTTC.

The chain combines TRBV7-2 with TRBJ2-5; no clear D gene. Germline V gene data show CDR1 as SGHTA and CDR2 as FQGNSA. CDR3 length equals 15 residues. Trimming shortened V by 3 bases and J by 5 bases, and 16 bases separated the two germline ends. The CDR3 reads CASSFGGRSWETQYF. CDR3 nucleotides: TGTGCCAGCAGCTTCGGCGGCCGGTCATGGGAGACCCAGTACTTC.

The chain couples TRBV24-1 to TRBJ2-1; 8 positions match TRBD2. Trimming took 5 bases from V and 7 from J; bases not matched to a gene: 3. The CDR3 runs to 13 residues. The germline V gene has CDR1 KGHDR and CDR2 SFDVKD. In DNA form, the CDR3 reads TGTGCCACCAGTGGCGCGGGGGGAAATGAGCAGTTCTTC. Its protein product is CATSGAGGNEQFF.

The V and J genes are TRBV12-3 or TRBV12-4 and TRBJ1-6; no definite D call. The CDR3 contains 12 residues. With 3 bases removed from V and 7 bases from J, the gap between germline ends came to 4 bases. CDR3 in DNA: TGTGCCAGCAGTTTGTGGAATTCACCCCTCCACTTT. This translates into CASSLWNSPLHF.

The V and J genes are TRBV4-3 and TRBJ2-3; 9 positions match TRBD2. V lost 0 bases, J lost 3 bases, and 7 bases stayed unmatched. Germline CDR1 is LGHNA and CDR2 is YSLEER. The CDR3 length is 17 residues. The CDR3 spells CASSQDMAGGLTDTQYF. CDR3 in DNA: TGCGCCAGCAGCCAAGATATGGCGGGGGGGCTGACAGATACGCAGTATTTT.

The rearrangement links TRBV30 to TRBJ2-1; the match to TRBD1 covers 9 bases. This CDR3 contains 13 residues. Trimming took 7 bases from V and 6 from J; bases not matched to a gene: 7. Per germline, CDR1 GTSNPN and CDR2 SVGIG (reference sequence). This CDR3 reads CALNRGPSNEQFF. The CDR3 coding sequence is TGTGCCTTGAACAGGGGGCCTAGCAATGAGCAGTTCTTC.

V is TRBV5-1 and J is TRBJ1-1; 8 bases align to TRBD1. Trimming took 0 bases from V and 0 from J; bases not matched to a gene: 7. CDR1 and CDR2 from the germline V gene are SGHRS and YFSETQ. This CDR3 region has 17 residues. CDR3 amino acids: CASSLAGTGRMNTEAFF. The CDR3 DNA sequence: TGCGCCAGCAGCTTGGCCGGGACAGGAAGAATGAACACTGAAGCTTTCTTT.